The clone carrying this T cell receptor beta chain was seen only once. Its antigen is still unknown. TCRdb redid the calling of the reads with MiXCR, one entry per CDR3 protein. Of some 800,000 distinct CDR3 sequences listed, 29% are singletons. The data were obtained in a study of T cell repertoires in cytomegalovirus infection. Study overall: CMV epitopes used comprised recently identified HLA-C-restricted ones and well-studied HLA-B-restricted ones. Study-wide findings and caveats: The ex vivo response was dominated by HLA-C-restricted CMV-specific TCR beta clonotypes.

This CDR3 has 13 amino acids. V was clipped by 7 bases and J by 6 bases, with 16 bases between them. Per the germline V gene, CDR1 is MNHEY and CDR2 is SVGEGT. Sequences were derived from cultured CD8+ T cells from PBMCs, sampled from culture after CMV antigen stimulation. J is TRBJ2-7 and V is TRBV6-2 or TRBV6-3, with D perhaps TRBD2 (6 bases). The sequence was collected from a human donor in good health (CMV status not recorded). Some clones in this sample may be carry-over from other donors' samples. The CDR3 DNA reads TGTGCCAGCACCGCGGGAAGGAGGCGCGAGCAGTACGTC. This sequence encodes CASTAGRRREQYV.